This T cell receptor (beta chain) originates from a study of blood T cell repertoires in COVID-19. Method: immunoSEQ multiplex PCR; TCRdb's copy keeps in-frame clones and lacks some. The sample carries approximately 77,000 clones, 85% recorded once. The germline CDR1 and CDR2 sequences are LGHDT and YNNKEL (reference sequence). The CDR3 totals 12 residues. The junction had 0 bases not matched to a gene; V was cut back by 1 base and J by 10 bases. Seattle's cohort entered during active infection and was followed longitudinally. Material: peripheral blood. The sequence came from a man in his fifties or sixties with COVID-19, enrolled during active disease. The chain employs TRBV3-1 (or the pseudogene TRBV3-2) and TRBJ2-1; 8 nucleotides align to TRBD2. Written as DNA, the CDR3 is TGTGCCAGCAGCCAAGTAGCGGGAGAGCAGTTCTTC. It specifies CASSQVAGEQFF.